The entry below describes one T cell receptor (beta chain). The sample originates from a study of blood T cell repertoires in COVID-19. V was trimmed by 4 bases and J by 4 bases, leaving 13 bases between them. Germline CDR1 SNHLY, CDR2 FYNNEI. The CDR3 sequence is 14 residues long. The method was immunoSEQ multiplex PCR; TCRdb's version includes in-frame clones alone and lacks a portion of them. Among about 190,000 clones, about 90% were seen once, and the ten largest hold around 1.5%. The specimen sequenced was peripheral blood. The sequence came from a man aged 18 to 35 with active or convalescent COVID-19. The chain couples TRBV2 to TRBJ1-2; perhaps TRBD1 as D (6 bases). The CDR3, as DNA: TGTGCCAGCAGTGGAAAGAGGGGGGGCTATGGCTACACCTTC. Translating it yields CASSGKRGGYGYTF.